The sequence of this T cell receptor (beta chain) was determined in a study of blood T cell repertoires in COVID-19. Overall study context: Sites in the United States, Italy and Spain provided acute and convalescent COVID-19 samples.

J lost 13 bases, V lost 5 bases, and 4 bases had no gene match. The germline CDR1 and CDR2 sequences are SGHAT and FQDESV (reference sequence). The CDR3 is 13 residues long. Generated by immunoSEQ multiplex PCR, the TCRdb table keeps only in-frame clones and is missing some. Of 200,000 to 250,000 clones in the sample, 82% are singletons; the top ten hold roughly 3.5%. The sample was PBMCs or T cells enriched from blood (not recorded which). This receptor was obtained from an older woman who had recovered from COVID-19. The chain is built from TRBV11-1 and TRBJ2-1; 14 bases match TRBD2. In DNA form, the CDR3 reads TGTGCCAGCAGCCCAGGACTAGCGGGAGGACAGTTCTTC. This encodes CASSPGLAGGQFF.